The entry below describes one T cell receptor (beta chain). The sample originates from a study of blood T cell repertoires in COVID-19. Study-level background: The cDNA or gDNA used as material had been derived from T cells, B-cell-depleted T cells, or PBMCs.

Clones were read by immunoSEQ multiplex PCR, and TCRdb kept only the in-frame ones, dropping some. This repertoire shows about 220,000 clones, 80% to 85% found once; its top ten account for 20%. The sequencing sample was made of peripheral blood. The sequence came from a man aged 25-45 years with active or convalescent COVID-19.

CDR3 in DNA: TGTGCCAGCACCTCAGGACAGGGGGCTATTCGTGGGCCTAATGAAAAACTGTTTTTT. It codes for CASTSGQGAIRGPNEKLFF. The chain has TRBV28 and TRBJ1-4, with 11 bases lining up with TRBD1. V lost 7 bases to trimming and J lost 3 bases; unmatched junction nucleotides: 16. The CDR3 has 19 amino acids. Germline V gene sequence: CDR1 MDHEN, CDR2 SYDVKM.